Below, one T cell receptor (beta chain) is given with its context. Its target is not known. This entry is derived from a study of T cells after posttransplantation cyclophosphamide. Findings and limits, study-wide: Donor-recipient repertoire similarity was low at 1-2 months, rising over year one. TRB overlap between skin or GI tissue T cells and blood was limited.

CDR1 is MDHEN, CDR2 SYDVKM, per germline. V was pared by 2 bases and J by 0 bases, with 4 bases of the junction left unmatched. The CDR3 is 15 residues long. Sequencing used immunoSEQ multiplex PCR; TCRdb keeps in-frame clones, though not all of them. The sample consists of roughly 10,000 clones, 70% to 90% of them appearing once. Controls had myeloablative marrow grafts with methotrexate and calcineurin inhibitor, sampled at 1 year. This TCR came from a male patient in his fifties who received an allogeneic stem cell transplant from an unrelated donor, was CMV-positive, and had chronic GVHD only. Some T cells may trace back to the graft donor. The genes are TRBV28 and TRBJ2-7; 7 nucleotides agree with TRBD2. The specimen was PBMCs, collected 420 to 450 days after allogeneic stem cell transplant with calcineurin inhibitor and methotrexate. DNA of the CDR3: TGTGCCAGCAGTTTAAGGGTAGCGGGCTCCTACGAGCAGTACTTC. Protein: CASSLRVAGSYEQYF.